This T cell receptor beta chain was sequenced in a study of cytomegalovirus exposure and HLA in healthy donors. Germline V lookup: CDR1 LGHNA, CDR2 YSLEER. This CDR3 comprises 15 residues. The V and J ends lost 1 base and 8 bases respectively, with 15 bases between them. As for this clone: Its antigen is unidentified.

The study, taken as a whole, reports: The study recorded 150 to 200 TCR beta chains that were cytomegalovirus-associated. The study found most TCR sequences rare, yet found some public TCRs in many donors. In a later analysis, TCR beta V- and J-gene trimming was associated with a missense DCLRE1C variant. Versus the roughly 690-donor mean, an Asian-associated ancestry cluster reportedly showed fewer N-insertions in a later analysis.

Both 60 Vbeta primers and 13 Jbeta primers went into the PCR. Data came from immunoSEQ multiplex PCR; TCRdb stores just in-frame clones and leaves some out. The sample includes under 150,000 clones, about 82% of them seen just once. The receptor was derived from a boy younger than 18 in good health and CMV-seronegative. Sequencing input: PBMCs. The chain links TRBV4-3 to TRBJ2-1; tentatively, D is TRBD2 (5 bases). CDR3 residues: CASSQVSFEGDEQFF. The CDR3 nucleotides are TGCGCCAGCAGCCAAGTTTCTTTTGAGGGCGATGAGCAGTTCTTC.